This entry concerns a single TCR beta chain. As yet, its antigen is unknown. These data belong to a study of shared clonotypes between healthy human individuals. The CDR3 is 13 amino acids. V lost 5 bases, J lost 3 bases, and 9 bases lay in between. Germline loops: CDR1 PRHDT, CDR2 FYEKMQ (reference sequence). This table comes from immunoSEQ multiplex PCR, and its TCRdb copy is limited to in-frame clones, with some not included. Here the sample spans about 2.5 million clones, 85% to 95% being singletons. Study-wide results and limits: A generally larger estimated richness was seen in naive subsets than in memory subsets.

The receptor comes from a man between 18 and 35 years old in good health. Some clones in this sample may be carry-over from other donors' samples. The chain links TRBV13 to TRBJ2-3, with TRBD1 as a possible D gene (6 bases). Sequencing used naive CD4+ T cells from PBMCs. Subset described: CD45RA+ positively selected. The CDR3 nucleotides read TGTGCCAGCAGCATACAGGGTACAGATACGCAGTATTTT. It codes for CASSIQGTDTQYF.